The 28 T cell receptor beta chains given below trace back to one sample, sequenced in a study of T-cell reconstitution after alpha-beta-depleted transplantation in children. During its preparation, the TCRbeta library received unique molecular identifiers. TCRdb ran MiXCR on the PCR reads and lists one entry per CDR3 protein. Here the sample spans fewer than 700,000 distinct CDR3 sequences, 13% being singletons. Material: PBMCs, mostly from graft donor cells, obtained 360 days after TCRalphabeta/CD19-depleted stem cell transplant. The receptors shown here come from a male patient younger than 18 who had a stem cell transplant for acute myeloid leukemia, so the T cells may come from the graft donor.

The chain uses TRBV27 and TRBJ1-1; tentative D call: TRBD1 (6 bases). Trimming removed 5 bases from V and 3 bases from J, with 16 bases in between. The CDR3 sequence is 15 residues long. CDR1 is MNHEY and CDR2 is SMNVEV in the germline V gene (reference sequence). The CDR3 bases are TGTGCCAGCAGTGCGCACTCAGGGGCCTACACTGAAGCTTTCTTT. Amino acid sequence: CASSAHSGAYTEAFF.

The CDR3 DNA reads TGCAGCGTCGCAAACGGCAGGGCTGAAGCTTTCTTT. It codes for CSVANGRAEAFF. The chain recombines TRBV29-1 with TRBJ1-1, with a tentative D call TRBD1 (5 bases). Germline CDR1 is SQVTM and CDR2 is ANQGSEA. The CDR3 has 12 residues. The ends were cut back, 6 bases at V and 6 bases at J, with 14 bases in the middle.

This clonotype was recorded at least ten times. V is TRBV6-5 and J is TRBJ2-7; D gene ambiguous. V shed 5 bases and J shed 7 bases, with 12 bases lying between them. The CDR3 is made up of 12 amino acids. The germline V gene encodes CDR1 MNHEY and CDR2 SVGAGI. In DNA, the CDR3 is TGTGCCAGCAGTGACCCTTCTCGGGAGCAGTACTTC. As protein: CASSDPSREQYF.

This clonotype came up many times. The rearrangement links TRBV15 to TRBJ1-2, with D unresolved. From germline, CDR1 is LNHNV and CDR2 YYDKDF (reference sequence). The V and J ends lost 0 bases and 5 bases respectively, with 13 bases between them. The length of the CDR3 is 15 residues. This chain's CDR3 is CATSRDNTLGYGYTF. The CDR3 bases are TGTGCCACCAGCAGAGATAACACCCTGGGGTATGGCTACACCTTC.

CDR3 DNA: TGTGCCAGCAGCTTAGCTGCACTAGCGGGAGCCCCCAGCTCCTACGAGCAGTACTTC. It yields the protein CASSLAALAGAPSSYEQYF. The chain recombines TRBV7-2 with TRBJ2-7; TRBD2 matches 11 bases. The junction had 10 bases not matched to a gene; V was cut back by 0 bases and J by 0 bases. The CDR3 contains 19 residues. Germline V gives CDR1 SGHTA, CDR2 FQGNSA. Filled out from reference TRBV7-2 and TRBJ2-7, the complete variable domain reads GAGVSQSPSNKVTEKGKDVELRCDPISGHTALYWYRQSLGQGLEFLIYFQGNSAPDKSGLPSDRFSAERTGGSVSTLTIQRTQQEDSAVYLCASSLAALAGAPSSYEQYFGPGTRLTVT.

This clonotype was seen at least ten times. J is TRBJ2-3 and V is TRBV5-6; D is unresolved. CDR1 is SGHDT and CDR2 is YYEEEE in the germline V gene. Deletions cut 4 bases from V and 2 bases from J, with 2 bases between. CDR3 length: 11 amino acids. The CDR3 sequence is CASSNTDTQYF. CDR3 in DNA: TGTGCCAGCAGCAACACAGATACGCAGTATTTT.

The chain carries TRBV4-3 and TRBJ2-1, with 12 positions matching TRBD2. Unmatched junction bases numbered 5, after V lost 0 bases and J lost 8 bases. The CDR3 loop spans 16 amino acids. From germline, CDR1 is LGHNA and CDR2 YSLEER. CDR3 protein: CASSQDWGLAGDEQFF. CDR3 coding DNA: TGCGCCAGCAGCCAAGATTGGGGACTAGCGGGCGATGAGCAGTTCTTC.

V is TRBV20-1 and J is TRBJ2-7; D possibly matches TRBD1 or TRBD2 (5 bases each). CDR1 and CDR2 (germline): DFQATT, SNEGSKA (reference sequence). The CDR3 runs 12 residues. Trimming pared 5 bases from V and 3 bases from J, leaving 11 bases between. For the CDR3, the DNA is TGCAGTGCTTATGGGGACGTCTACGAGCAGTACTTC. Translation gives CSAYGDVYEQYF.

The chain is built from TRBV13 and TRBJ2-7; D tentatively fits TRBD1 or TRBD2 (7 bases each). Germline values: CDR1 PRHDT, CDR2 FYEKMQ (reference sequence). This CDR3 has 16 amino acids. Trimming left V 7 bases short and J 0 bases short, with 19 bases between. CDR3 bases: TGTGCCAGCATCAATAGCAGGGGGGGTAGCTCCTACGAGCAGTACTTC. This gives the protein CASINSRGGSSYEQYF.

In this sample, this clonotype turned up a few times. The V gene is TRBV20-1, the J gene TRBJ2-7; 12 bases agree with TRBD2. The CDR3 spans 16 residues. The J segment lost 3 bases and the V segment lost 4 bases, leaving 10 bases of the junction unmatched. Germline loops: CDR1 DFQATT, CDR2 SNEGSKA (reference sequence). The CDR3, as DNA: TGCAGTGCTAACCCGACCGGGACTAGCGGGCACTACGAGCAGTACTTC. It specifies CSANPTGTSGHYEQYF.

The V and J genes are TRBV29-1 and TRBJ1-1; D perhaps matches TRBD1 (5 bases). CDR1 is SQVTM and CDR2 is ANQGSEA in the germline V gene. This CDR3 spans 13 amino acids. V shed 5 bases and J shed 1 base, with 11 bases lying between them. The CDR3 DNA is TGCAGCGTTTCCCAGGGCCAGAACACTGAAGCTTTCTTT. It encodes CSVSQGQNTEAFF. The whole variable domain, filled in from reference TRBV29-1 and TRBJ1-1, reads SAVISQKPSRDICQRGTSLTIQCQVDSQVTMMFWYRQQPGQSLTLIATANQGSEATYESGFVIDKFPISRPNLTFSTLTVSNMSPEDSSIYLCSVSQGQNTEAFFGQGTRLTVV.

This clonotype was counted once. This sequence may be a read error, since a much larger clone differs from it by one base. It is likely a read error, because the conserved phenylalanine at the end of the CDR3 is missing. The V call is TRBV6-5, the J call TRBJ2-7; 7 bases are a match to TRBD1. J was trimmed by 4 bases and V by 2 bases; bases with no gene match: 5. Looked up from germline, CDR1 is MNHEY and CDR2 is SVGAGI. There are 14 residues in the CDR3. DNA for the CDR3: TGTGCCAGCAGTTACGCCGACAGGGCGTACGAGCAGTACTTG. Its translation is CASSYADRAYEQYL.

This clonotype was seen more than once but under ten times. This rearrangement joins TRBV6-1 to TRBJ1-4, with D hard to call. Trimming removed 4 bases at V and 2 bases at J, with 5 bases between. The CDR3 runs to 13 residues. From germline, CDR1 is MNHNS and CDR2 SASEGT. Here the CDR3 reads CASSGSTNEKLFF. CDR3 DNA: TGTGCCAGCAGTGGGAGCACTAATGAAAAACTGTTTTTT.

The chain carries TRBV6-1 and TRBJ2-3; 7 bases are a match to TRBD2. The length of the CDR3 is 15 residues. The V gene's germline CDR1 is MNHNS and CDR2 SASEGT. Trimming removed 6 bases from V and 4 bases from J; junction bases left unmatched: 10. The CDR3 DNA sequence: TGTGCCAGCAGGGGGAGGGTTGGGGGAGCAGATACGCAGTATTTT. It translates to CASRGRVGGADTQYF.

At least ten counts were recorded for this clonotype. The gene calls are TRBV29-1 and TRBJ2-1; the D gene is possibly TRBD1 (5 bases). This CDR3 region has 15 residues. The V and J ends lost 2 bases and 1 base respectively, with 12 bases between them. Germline V gives CDR1 SQVTM, CDR2 ANQGSEA. The CDR3 sequence is CSVERAGWSYNEQFF. CDR3 nucleotide sequence: TGCAGCGTTGAAAGGGCAGGGTGGTCCTACAATGAGCAGTTCTTC.

As concerns this clonotype: A much more abundant neighbour one base away suggests this may be a read error. V is TRBV29-1 and J is TRBJ2-3, with no clear D. Germline V gives CDR1 SQVTM, CDR2 ANQGSEA. The CDR3 covers 10 residues. In nucleotides, the CDR3 is TGCAGCGCCCTGAAAGATACGCACTATTTT. Translated, it gives CSALKDTHYF.

This clonotype was counted between two and nine times. J is TRBJ2-5 and V is TRBV25-1, with D unresolved. Germline values: CDR1 MGHDK, CDR2 SYGVNS. This CDR3 is 15 amino acids long. Between the trimmed V and J ends, which lost 5 bases and 0 bases, there was a span of 13 bases. The CDR3 sequence is CASSKATLYQETQYF. DNA of the CDR3: TGTGCCAGCAGTAAGGCTACCTTGTACCAAGAGACCCAGTACTTC.

This clonotype showed up just a few times. The chain employs TRBV11-2 and TRBJ2-5; D call uncertain. Germline-derived CDR1 and CDR2 are SGHAT and FQNNGV. The V and J ends lost 5 bases and 1 base respectively, with 8 bases between them. The CDR3 is 13 amino acids. The CDR3 reads CASSPFTQETQYF. The CDR3 region has the DNA TGTGCCAGCAGCCCTTTTACCCAAGAGACCCAGTACTTC.

This clonotype was picked up a small number of times. The V gene is TRBV7-8, the J gene TRBJ2-7; 11 nucleotides agree with TRBD2. This CDR3 comprises 15 residues. CDR1 is SGHVS, CDR2 FQNEAQ, per germline. After removal of 4 bases from V and 5 bases from J, the junction contained 7 bases not matched to a gene. CDR3 bases: TGTGCCAGCAGCTCGGTAGCGGGAGGGCCCCACGAGCAGTACTTC. It is translated as CASSSVAGGPHEQYF.

The genes are TRBV28 and TRBJ1-1; D gene uncertain. V gave up 3 bases and J gave up 3 bases, with 11 bases separating them. CDR1 and CDR2 (germline): MDHEN, SYDVKM. CDR3 length: 14 residues. The chain's CDR3 is CASSFVVRDTEAFF. The CDR3 DNA follows: TGTGCCAGCAGTTTCGTCGTTCGAGACACTGAAGCTTTCTTT.

This clonotype was seen a few times. The chain joins TRBV7-9 to TRBJ2-3; tentative D call: TRBD1 (6 bases). The CDR3 runs 13 residues. CDR1 and CDR2 from the germline V gene are SEHNR and FQNEAQ (reference sequence). Trimming stripped 6 bases from V and 4 bases from J, with 11 bases between. The CDR3: CASRPGQPDTQYF. The CDR3, as DNA: TGTGCCAGCAGACCCGGACAGCCAGATACGCAGTATTTT. The whole variable domain, filled in from reference TRBV7-9 and TRBJ2-3, reads DTGVSQNPRHKITKRGQNVTFRCDPISEHNRLYWYRQTLGQGPEFLTYFQNEAQLEKSRLLSDRFSAERPKGSFSTLEIQRTEQGDSAMYLCASRPGQPDTQYFGPGTRLTVL.

A word on this clonotype: Germline and junction disagree at one end, which may indicate a read error. The CDR3 sequence: CSARGRPEDRRSYNEQFF. CDR3 coding DNA: TGCAGTGCGAGAGGACGTCCGGAGGACAGGCGGTCCTACAATGAGCAGTTCTTC. The chain uses TRBV20-1 and TRBJ2-1, with 7 bases matching TRBD1. CDR3 length: 18 amino acids. Germline values: CDR1 DFQATT, CDR2 SNEGSKA (reference sequence).

The chain has TRBV12-3 or TRBV12-4 and TRBJ2-7, with D unresolved. The length of the CDR3 is 13 residues. The V end lost 1 base, the J end lost 8 bases, and 12 bases lay between the germline ends. CDR3 loop: CASSLDLLTQQYF. CDR3 bases: TGTGCCAGCAGTTTAGATCTATTGACGCAGCAGTACTTC.

V usage is TRBV7-3 and J usage is TRBJ2-1; 8 bases agree with TRBD2. The junction had 18 bases not matched to a gene; V was cut back by 5 bases and J by 6 bases. Germline V CDR1 and CDR2: SGHTA, FQGTGA. CDR3 length: 18 residues. The CDR3 protein is CASSPPPAGLAGSNEQFF. The DNA for the CDR3 is TGTGCCAGCAGCCCTCCCCCCGCGGGGTTAGCGGGAAGCAATGAGCAGTTCTTC.

This chain uses TRBV29-1 with TRBJ2-3, with no clear D. Trimming cost V 5 bases and J 4 bases, with 10 bases left between them. In germline, CDR1 is SQVTM, CDR2 ANQGSEA. The CDR3 spans 12 residues. The CDR3 spells CSVNPSADTQYF. In DNA, the CDR3 is TGCAGCGTTAACCCATCCGCAGATACGCAGTATTTT.

The rearrangement joins TRBV19 to TRBJ2-1; 8 bases match TRBD1. This CDR3 is built from 15 residues. Germline V lookup: CDR1 LNHDA, CDR2 SQIVND (reference sequence). J was trimmed by 5 bases and V by 5 bases; bases with no gene match: 8. The chain's CDR3 is CASSPRDRRNNEQFF. CDR3 sequence (DNA): TGTGCCAGTAGTCCACGGGACAGGCGGAACAATGAGCAGTTCTTC.

This clonotype was recorded many times. The chain employs TRBV6-1 and TRBJ2-3; no clear D. V lost 6 bases to trimming and J lost 4 bases, with 11 bases between them. The CDR3 has 13 residues. CDR1 is MNHNS and CDR2 is SASEGT in the germline V gene. CDR3 region: CASSSDSSDTQYF. CDR3 sequence (DNA): TGTGCCAGCAGCTCCGATTCCTCAGATACGCAGTATTTT.

Many counts were recorded for this clonotype. The chain uses TRBV6-2 or TRBV6-3 and TRBJ2-1; 8 nucleotides align to TRBD2. After removal of 6 bases from V and 6 bases from J, the junction contained 19 bases not matched to a gene. CDR1 and CDR2 (germline): MNHEY, SVGEGT. The CDR3 spans 18 residues. The CDR3 loop reads CASRPGLVPSYWSNEQFF. CDR3 DNA: TGTGCCAGCAGACCGGGACTAGTCCCCTCGTATTGGTCCAATGAGCAGTTCTTC.